This TCR beta chain derives from a study of OX40 agonist ivuxolimab in advanced cancers. Blood draws occurred at baseline, cycle 4 day 1, and cycle 7 day 1. Trimming shortened V by 7 bases and J by 7 bases, and 11 bases separated the two germline ends. The CDR3 spans 13 residues. Germline CDR1 reads ENHRY; CDR2 reads SYGVKD. TCRdb's copy holds only in-frame clones and misses some; the assay was immunoSEQ multiplex PCR. This sample has 80,000 or so clones, with about 90% found just once. The material was CD4+ or CD8+ T cells sorted from blood, obtained in a trial of the OX40 agonist ivuxolimab. The clonotype originates from an adult with an advanced solid tumor such as melanoma, head and neck, liver or kidney cancer. The J gene is TRBJ1-6, the V gene TRBV10-3; no definite D call. CDR3 protein: CAIMDGLNSPLHF. The DNA of the CDR3 is TGTGCCATCATGGACGGATTAAATTCACCCCTCCACTTT.